Each of the 20 T cell receptor beta chains below was sequenced from the same sample in a study of blood T cells in healthy people across ages. It was with a sample-barcoded 5' primer and a J-beta primer mix that a second PCR of about 6 to 12 cycles was run. TCRdb fed the 5' RACE reads into MiXCR, producing one record per CDR3 protein. The sample holds roughly 800,000 distinct CDR3 sequences, 58% seen once. The sequenced sample was blood. Every receptor here comes from a man between 25 and 39 years old in good health.

A few counts support this clonotype. The chain links TRBV20-1 to TRBJ1-2; D ambiguous. Germline V CDR1 and CDR2: DFQATT, SNEGSKA (reference sequence). This CDR3 is 14 amino acids long. V was shortened by 3 bases and J by 4 bases, with 15 bases between the two germline ends. CDR3 in amino acids: CSASLQASSYGYTF. The CDR3 DNA is TGCAGTGCTAGCTTGCAGGCCTCTAGCTATGGCTACACCTTC.

This sequence joins TRBV6-2 or TRBV6-3 and TRBJ2-7, with D unresolved. V dropped 5 bases and J dropped 0 bases, with 8 bases sitting between them. Germline-derived CDR1 and CDR2 are MNHEY and SVGEGT. The CDR3 has 13 residues. The CDR3 nucleotides read TGTGCCAGCAGTCGGCTTCTCTCCTACGAGCAGTACTTC. The encoded protein is CASSRLLSYEQYF.

The rearrangement links TRBV6-2 or TRBV6-3 to TRBJ2-7, with D perhaps matching TRBD2 (6 bases). The V end was cut by 0 bases, the J end by 6 bases, with 15 bases between. The V gene's germline CDR1 is MNHEY and CDR2 SVGEGT. The CDR3 is made up of 15 amino acids. This CDR3 reads CASSYSGGPPAEQYF. In nucleotides, the CDR3 is TGTGCCAGCAGTTACTCGGGGGGTCCTCCCGCCGAGCAGTACTTC.

The chain employs TRBV12-3 or TRBV12-4 and TRBJ2-1; D is ambiguous. The V end was cut by 2 bases, the J end by 0 bases, with 11 bases between. There are 16 residues in the CDR3. CDR3 bases: TGTGCCAGCAGTTTACCAGTCCTTTACTCCTACAATGAGCAGTTCTTC. Amino acid sequence: CASSLPVLYSYNEQFF.

The chain links TRBV4-3 to TRBJ2-3, with TRBD1 identical over 8 bases. CDR1 and CDR2 (germline): LGHNA, YSLEER. Losses at the gene ends were 0 bases for V and 4 bases for J; bases not matched to a gene: 9. The CDR3 consists of 17 residues. CDR3 nucleotides: TGCGCCAGCAGCCAAGATCGCGGCAGGGGGCGCGCAGATACGCAGTATTTT. The encoded protein is CASSQDRGRGRADTQYF.

This clonotype was seen only a few times. This sequence joins TRBV4-2 and TRBJ2-1; 7 bases map to TRBD2. The V gene's germline CDR1 is LGHNA and CDR2 YNFKEQ. CDR3 length: 14 residues. V lost 4 bases to trimming and J lost 4 bases; unmatched junction nucleotides: 4. This CDR3 reads CASSPGLLYNEQFF. DNA for the CDR3: TGTGCCAGCAGCCCGGGACTACTTTACAATGAGCAGTTCTTC.

This clonotype was observed a handful of times. The V gene is TRBV20-1, the J gene TRBJ2-5; D remains unclear. Germline CDR1 reads DFQATT; CDR2 reads SNEGSKA (reference sequence). This CDR3 is 11 amino acids long. Trimming cost V 4 bases and J 0 bases, with 3 bases left between them. CDR3 sequence reads: CSAKNQETQYF. In DNA, the CDR3 is TGCAGTGCTAAGAACCAAGAGACCCAGTACTTC.

V and J are TRBV7-2 and TRBJ2-4, with 8 bases identical to TRBD2. V gave up 5 bases and J gave up 3 bases; unmatched junction bases: 9. Germline CDR1 is SGHTA and CDR2 is FQGNSA. The CDR3 has 16 residues. CDR3 region: CASSPRGGTLKNIQYF. DNA for the CDR3: TGTGCCAGCAGCCCCCGGGGGGGGACCCTCAAAAACATTCAGTACTTC.

The chain recombines TRBV30 with TRBJ1-5; possible D gene TRBD1, 5 bases. This CDR3 region has 14 residues. Looked up from germline, CDR1 is GTSNPN and CDR2 is SVGIG (reference sequence). Trimming shortened V by 4 bases and J by 5 bases, and 15 bases separated the two germline ends. The CDR3: CAWNVLEGDQPQHF. The CDR3 bases are TGTGCCTGGAATGTACTTGAAGGGGATCAGCCCCAGCATTTT.

V usage is TRBV29-1 and J usage is TRBJ1-1; perhaps TRBD1 as D (6 bases). CDR1 SQVTM and CDR2 ANQGSEA come from the germline V gene. The CDR3 runs 14 residues. V shed 8 bases and J shed 3 bases, with 19 bases lying between them. The DNA for the CDR3 is TGCAGCACCAGACAGGATAGAGGATACACTGAAGCTTTCTTT. Translation: CSTRQDRGYTEAFF.

This clonotype has ten or more counts. The chain recombines TRBV29-1 with TRBJ1-2; D not certain. V was cut by 3 bases and J by 6 bases, with 5 bases left in between. Germline V gene lookup returns CDR1 SQVTM and CDR2 ANQGSEA. The CDR3 has 10 amino acids. The CDR3, as DNA: TGCAGCGTTGATGGGGATGGCTACACCTTC. This translates into CSVDGDGYTF.

This chain uses TRBV7-2 with TRBJ2-7, with D hard to call. V was clipped by 5 bases and J by 4 bases, with 12 bases between them. Germline CDR1 is SGHTA and CDR2 is FQGNSA. The CDR3 length is 13 residues. CDR3 sequence: CASSAQLLYEQYF. The CDR3, as DNA: TGTGCCAGCAGCGCTCAACTCCTGTACGAGCAGTACTTC.

This clonotype has a handful of counts. This chain connects TRBV4-3 to TRBJ2-7; D perhaps matches TRBD1 (7 bases). V lost 1 base and J 5 bases, leaving 12 bases between the germline ends. The CDR3 has 14 amino acids. Germline assignment: CDR1 LGHNA and CDR2 YSLEER. The CDR3 loop is CASSQGRGRDEQYF. CDR3 in DNA: TGCGCCAGCAGCCAAGGGAGGGGGCGCGACGAGCAGTACTTC.

The chain uses TRBV21-1 and TRBJ2-1; TRBD2 is taken as the D call from the table, unchecked against the DNA. TRBV21-1 is a recognized pseudogene. The CDR3 has 18 amino acids. The CDR3 DNA is TGTGCCAGCAAGCGGAAGGAGGGTTCAGTATCCTCCTACAATGAGCAGTTCTTC. The encoded protein is CASKRKEGSVSSYNEQFF.

The V and J genes are TRBV7-2 and TRBJ2-3; a possible D gene is TRBD2 (5 bases). CDR1 and CDR2 (germline): SGHTA, FQGNSA. Trimming stripped 7 bases from V and 2 bases from J, with 13 bases between. The length of the CDR3 is 14 residues. The CDR3 region is CASTSRGDTDTQYF. CDR3 nucleotides: TGTGCCAGCACTTCCCGGGGTGACACAGATACGCAGTATTTT.

The chain links TRBV5-1 to TRBJ2-3, with 7 positions matching TRBD2. The J segment lost 4 bases and the V segment lost 1 base, leaving 9 bases of the junction unmatched. This CDR3 comprises 16 residues. CDR1 and CDR2 from the germline V gene are SGHRS and YFSETQ. CDR3 region: CASSLNGEGGADTQYF. The CDR3 DNA reads as TGCGCCAGCAGCTTGAACGGAGAGGGAGGGGCAGATACGCAGTATTTT.

The chain uses TRBV20-1 and TRBJ2-4; the D gene could be TRBD1 or TRBD2 (5 bases each). CDR1 DFQATT and CDR2 SNEGSKA come from the germline V gene (reference sequence). CDR3 length: 13 residues. V lost 5 bases to trimming and J lost 4 bases, with 12 bases between them. The chain's CDR3 is CSAPGLQKNIQYF. The CDR3 coding sequence is TGCAGTGCTCCGGGGCTACAAAAAAACATTCAGTACTTC.

This chain joins TRBV20-1 and TRBJ2-5, with 9 bases aligning to TRBD2. This CDR3 is built from 15 residues. V trimming: 5 bases; J trimming: 3 bases; junction bases outside the gene matches: 10. In germline, CDR1 is DFQATT, CDR2 SNEGSKA (reference sequence). CDR3 loop: CSAPQRTSAEETQYF. The DNA of the CDR3 is TGCAGTGCTCCCCAGAGGACTAGCGCCGAAGAGACCCAGTACTTC.

V and J are TRBV20-1 and TRBJ2-1; no clear D gene. V lost 6 bases and J lost 6, with 15 bases in between. Germline CDR1 is DFQATT and CDR2 is SNEGSKA (reference sequence). This CDR3 contains 13 residues. Written as DNA, the CDR3 is TGCAGTGCCGCTAGGTTGAGCGTCAATGAGCAGTTCTTC. This translates into CSAARLSVNEQFF.

This rearrangement joins TRBV28 to TRBJ2-1, with TRBD2 matching over 11 bases. Germline-derived CDR1 and CDR2 are MDHEN and SYDVKM. This CDR3 has 14 residues. The V and J ends lost 7 bases and 5 bases, in that order; junction bases with no gene match: 4. The CDR3 DNA reads as TGTGCCAGCAAGGGGACTAGCGGCAACAATGAGCAGTTCTTC. It codes for CASKGTSGNNEQFF.